The 16 T cell receptor beta chains below were found in one sample sequenced in a study of T cell repertoires in cytomegalovirus infection (dated by TCRdb to between 2017 and 2020). Sequencing took place on an Illumina HiSeq 1500. TCRdb took the public reads, trimmed them with fastp at Q25, ran MiXCR for clone calling and kept in-frame beta chains. Under each unique CDR3 protein, matching rows form one entry showing the most common genes and DNA. In all, the sample holds 200,000 to 300,000 distinct CDR3 sequences, and roughly an eighth of those were seen once. The ten largest account for 7.5% to 10% of the sample. The sample taken for sequencing was PBMCs. The receptors were gathered from a human donor in good health (CMV status not recorded). Some clones in this sample may be carry-over from other donors' samples.

This clonotype was counted once. A much larger clone sits a single nucleotide away, making a read error possible. The chain links TRBV10-3 to TRBJ1-1, with D unresolved. Germline V lookup: CDR1 ENHRY, CDR2 SYGVKD. The CDR3 contains 15 residues. The CDR3 sequence: CAISVGLRKNTEAFF. The DNA for the CDR3 is TGTGCGATCAGCGTAGGGCTGCGGAAGAACACTGAAGCTTTCTTT.

Of note for this clonotype: The CDR3 does not close with the conserved phenylalanine or tryptophan, likely indicating a read error. The genes are TRBV7-6 and TRBJ1-1; D perhaps matches TRBD1 (5 bases). Looked up from germline, CDR1 is SGHVS and CDR2 is FNYEAQ. Trimming left V 2 bases short and J 4 bases short, with 11 bases between. This CDR3 comprises 14 residues. The CDR3 DNA reads TGTGCCAGCAGCTTAATGCCAGGGAGCACTGAAGCTTTCCTA. It yields the protein CASSLMPGSTEAFL.

The chain employs TRBV27 and TRBJ2-7; weak D call: TRBD2 (6 bases). Germline values: CDR1 MNHEY, CDR2 SMNVEV (reference sequence). The V end was cut by 5 bases, the J end by 6 bases, with 17 bases between. This CDR3 comprises 14 residues. CDR3 residues: CASSLPGSLSEQYF. CDR3 nucleotide sequence: TGTGCCAGCAGTCTCCCCGGGAGCCTGAGCGAGCAGTACTTC.

Ten or more counts support this clonotype. The chain links TRBV10-3 to TRBJ1-1; possibly TRBD1 for D (5 bases). Trimming left V 6 bases short and J 1 base short, with 15 bases between. Germline V gene data show CDR1 as ENHRY and CDR2 as SYGVKD. This CDR3 has 15 amino acids. CDR3 sequence (DNA): TGTGCCATCAGCTCCCGGGACTTGGGGAACACTGAAGCTTTCTTT. Its translation is CAISSRDLGNTEAFF.

In this sample, this clonotype turned up a few times. The chain combines TRBV29-1 with TRBJ2-1; D gene unclear. Germline CDR1 SQVTM, CDR2 ANQGSEA. This CDR3 is 11 amino acids long. V was trimmed by 7 bases and J by 7 bases, leaving 11 bases between them. In DNA form, the CDR3 reads TGCAGCGGTGACGCAAGAAATGAGCAGTTCTTC. It codes for CSGDARNEQFF.

In this sample, this clonotype turned up a few times. The CDR3 DNA reads as TGTGCCAGCACCCTTAGGGCGTATCCTCTTAAATCGGGTGAGCAGTTCTTC. Translation gives CASTLRAYPLKSGEQFF. This chain joins TRBV6-2 or TRBV6-3 and TRBJ2-1; D not resolved. V lost 7 bases to trimming and J lost 9 bases, with 28 bases between them. The CDR3 runs 17 residues. Germline V CDR1 and CDR2: MNHEY, SVGEGT.

This chain connects TRBV6-2 or TRBV6-3 to TRBJ2-7, with TRBD2 as a possible D gene (7 bases). V lost 6 bases to trimming and J lost 3 bases, with 21 bases between them. The CDR3 has 16 residues. CDR1 MNHEY and CDR2 SVGEGT come from the germline V gene. The CDR3 nucleotides read TGTGCCAGCAGGGGGGGGCTTCGCGGGAATATCTACGAGCAGTACTTC. It specifies CASRGGLRGNIYEQYF.

CDR3 protein: CSVQAANYGYTF. In nucleotides, the CDR3 is TGCAGCGTACAGGCTGCTAACTATGGCTACACCTTC. V and J are TRBV29-1 and TRBJ1-2; perhaps TRBD1 as D (5 bases). The germline CDR1 and CDR2 sequences are SQVTM and ANQGSEA. Between the trimmed V and J ends, which lost 6 bases and 0 bases, there was a span of 8 bases. This CDR3 has 12 residues.

The rearrangement links TRBV6-2 or TRBV6-3 to TRBJ1-5; 8 nucleotides agree with TRBD1. The CDR3 is 13 amino acids. Germline lookup yields CDR1 MNHEY and CDR2 SVGEGT. Trimming removed 5 bases from V and 6 bases from J; junction bases left unmatched: 3. CDR3 loop: CASSRDRGQPQHF. CDR3 coding DNA: TGTGCCAGCAGTCGCGACAGGGGTCAGCCCCAGCATTTT.

This clonotype has a handful of counts. This chain links TRBV18 with TRBJ1-5; D gene unclear. Per germline, CDR1 KGHSH and CDR2 LQKENI. Trimming removed 1 base from V and 0 bases from J, with 19 bases in between. The CDR3 is 19 amino acids. CDR3 loop: CASSPRRGPLDNSNQPQHF. For the CDR3, the DNA is TGTGCCAGCTCACCACGAAGAGGCCCATTGGATAATAGCAATCAGCCCCAGCATTTT.

This clonotype was counted many times. This chain joins TRBV12-3 or TRBV12-4 and TRBJ2-1; no reliable D call. V lost 3 bases and J lost 7, with 13 bases in between. This CDR3 is built from 14 residues. CDR3 DNA sequence: TGTGCCAGCAGTTTGGGTGGAAGACGGAATGAGCAGTTCTTC. Translated: CASSLGGRRNEQFF.

This clonotype was seen ten or more times. The chain uses TRBV28 and TRBJ1-4; unclear D gene. This CDR3 region has 13 residues. Trimming took off 3 bases at V and 10 bases at J, with 12 bases between the two ends. Germline V gene data show CDR1 as MDHEN and CDR2 as SYDVKM. The CDR3 region has the DNA TGTGCCAGCAGTTTTGAGGCGTATGGAAAACTGTTTTTT. Its protein product is CASSFEAYGKLFF.

This clonotype was detected a few times. V is TRBV2 and J is TRBJ2-2; the match to TRBD2 covers 11 bases. CDR3 size: 15 residues. V dropped 5 bases and J dropped 8; count of bases not matched to a gene: 7. Looked up from germline, CDR1 is SNHLY and CDR2 is FYNNEI. The DNA for the CDR3 is TGTGCCAGCAGTACCACTAGCGGGAGACTTGGGGAGCTGTTTTTT. It codes for CASSTTSGRLGELFF. The whole variable domain, filled in from reference TRBV2 and TRBJ2-2, reads EPEVTQTPSHQVTQMGQEVILRCVPISNHLYFYWYRQILGQKVEFLVSFYNNEISEKSEIFDDQFSVERPDGSNFTLKIRSTKLEDSAMYFCASSTTSGRLGELFFGEGSRLTVL.

This clonotype came up many times. V is TRBV7-3 and J is TRBJ2-1; TRBD1 agrees at 10 bases. V lost 4 bases, J lost 7 bases, and 7 bases stayed unmatched. CDR1 and CDR2 (germline): SGHTA, FQGTGA. The CDR3 length is 15 residues. The CDR3 reads CASSSTGTGVNEQFF. The CDR3 DNA follows: TGTGCCAGCAGCTCAACCGGGACAGGGGTAAATGAGCAGTTCTTC. Using reference TRBV7-3 and TRBJ2-1 for the parts outside the CDR3, the full variable domain is GAGVSQTPSNKVTEKGKYVELRCDPISGHTALYWYRQSLGQGPEFLIYFQGTGAADDSGLPNDRFFAVRPEGSVSTLKIQRTERGDSAVYLCASSSTGTGVNEQFFGPGTRLTVL.

V and J are TRBV29-1 and TRBJ1-1, with unresolved D. The CDR3 covers 12 residues. CDR1 and CDR2 from the germline V gene are SQVTM and ANQGSEA. Trimming stripped 5 bases from V and 3 bases from J, with 10 bases between. CDR3 nucleotides: TGCAGCGTTAAGACATACTACACTGAAGCTTTCTTT. The encoded protein is CSVKTYYTEAFF.

This chain joins TRBV7-3 and TRBJ2-1; the match to TRBD2 covers 10 bases. The CDR3 totals 15 residues. Unmatched junction bases numbered 8, after V lost 5 bases and J lost 7 bases. Germline V lookup: CDR1 SGHTA, CDR2 FQGTGA. CDR3 sequence: CASSERGGARNEQFF. As DNA, the CDR3 is TGTGCCAGCAGCGAGCGGGGGGGGGCCAGAAATGAGCAGTTCTTC. Combining the CDR3 with reference TRBV7-3 and TRBJ2-1 gives the whole variable domain GAGVSQTPSNKVTEKGKYVELRCDPISGHTALYWYRQSLGQGPEFLIYFQGTGAADDSGLPNDRFFAVRPEGSVSTLKIQRTERGDSAVYLCASSERGGARNEQFFGPGTRLTVL.